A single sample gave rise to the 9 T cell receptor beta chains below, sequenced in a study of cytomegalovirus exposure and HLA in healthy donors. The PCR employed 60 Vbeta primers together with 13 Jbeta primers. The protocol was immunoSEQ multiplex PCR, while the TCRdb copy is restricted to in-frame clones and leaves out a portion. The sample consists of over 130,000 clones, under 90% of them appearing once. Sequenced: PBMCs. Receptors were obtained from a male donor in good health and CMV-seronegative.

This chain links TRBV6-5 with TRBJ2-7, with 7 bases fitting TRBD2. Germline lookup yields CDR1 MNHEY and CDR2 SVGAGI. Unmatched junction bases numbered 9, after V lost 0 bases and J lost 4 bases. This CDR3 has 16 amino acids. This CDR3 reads CASSYSGPAGRYEQYF. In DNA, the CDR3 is TGTGCCAGCAGTTACTCTGGTCCAGCGGGACGTTACGAGCAGTACTTC.

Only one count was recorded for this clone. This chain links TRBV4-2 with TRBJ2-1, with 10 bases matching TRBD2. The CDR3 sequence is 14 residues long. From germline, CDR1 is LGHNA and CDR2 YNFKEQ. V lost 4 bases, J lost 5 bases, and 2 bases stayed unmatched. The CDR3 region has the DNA TGTGCCAGCAGCCCCGGACTAGCGGACAATGAGCAGTTCTTC. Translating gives CASSPGLADNEQFF.

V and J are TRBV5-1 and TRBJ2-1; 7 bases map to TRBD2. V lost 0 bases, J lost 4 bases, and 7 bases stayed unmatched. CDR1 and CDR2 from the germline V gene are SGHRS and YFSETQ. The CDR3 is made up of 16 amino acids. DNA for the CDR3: TGCGCCAGCAGCTTGGAGCCAGCGGGGACGTACAATGAGCAGTTCTTC. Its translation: CASSLEPAGTYNEQFF. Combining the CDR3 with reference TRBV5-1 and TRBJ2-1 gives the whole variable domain KAGVTQTPRYLIKTRGQQVTLSCSPISGHRSVSWYQQTPGQGLQFLFEYFSETQRNKGNFPGRFSGRQFSNSRSEMNVSTLELGDSALYLCASSLEPAGTYNEQFFGPGTRLTVL.

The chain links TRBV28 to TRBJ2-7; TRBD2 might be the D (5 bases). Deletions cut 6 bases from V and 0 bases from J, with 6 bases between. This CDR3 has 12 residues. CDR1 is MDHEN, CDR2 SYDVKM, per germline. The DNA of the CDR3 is TGTGCCAGCAGGGACTTCTCCTACGAGCAGTACTTC. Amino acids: CASRDFSYEQYF.

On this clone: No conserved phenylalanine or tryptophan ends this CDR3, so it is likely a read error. CDR3 protein: CACDSSSGNTIYS. CDR3 coding DNA: TGTGCCTGTGACTCGAGCTCTGGAAACACCATATATTCT. V and J are TRBV30 and TRBJ1-3; D is undetermined. V shed 6 bases and J shed 0 bases, with 9 bases lying between them. Per the germline V gene, CDR1 is GTSNPN and CDR2 is SVGIG (reference sequence). The CDR3 loop spans 13 amino acids.

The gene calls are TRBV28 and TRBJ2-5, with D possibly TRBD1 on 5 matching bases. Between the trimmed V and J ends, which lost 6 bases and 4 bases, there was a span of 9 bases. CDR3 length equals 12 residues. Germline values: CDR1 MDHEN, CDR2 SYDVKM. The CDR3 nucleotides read TGTGCCAGCAGGGGGCCCTTAGAGACCCAGTACTTC. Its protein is CASRGPLETQYF.

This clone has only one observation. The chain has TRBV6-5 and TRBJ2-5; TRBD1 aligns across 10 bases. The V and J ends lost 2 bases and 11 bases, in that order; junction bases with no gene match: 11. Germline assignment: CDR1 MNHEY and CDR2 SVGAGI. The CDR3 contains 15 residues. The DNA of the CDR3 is TGTGCCAGCAGTTACGCCCCGGGACAGGGGTATGTGCAGTACTTC. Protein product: CASSYAPGQGYVQYF.

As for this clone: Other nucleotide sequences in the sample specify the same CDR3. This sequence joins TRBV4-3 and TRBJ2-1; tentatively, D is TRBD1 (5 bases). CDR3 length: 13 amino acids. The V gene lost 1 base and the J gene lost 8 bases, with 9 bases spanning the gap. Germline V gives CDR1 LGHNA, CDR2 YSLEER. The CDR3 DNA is TGCGCCAGCAGCCAAGGGGGCCTTGATGAGCAGTTCTTC. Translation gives CASSQGGLDEQFF.

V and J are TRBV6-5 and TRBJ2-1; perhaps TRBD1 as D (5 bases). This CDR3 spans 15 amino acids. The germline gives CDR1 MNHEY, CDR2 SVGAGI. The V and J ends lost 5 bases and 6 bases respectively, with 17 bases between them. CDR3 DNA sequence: TGTGCCAGCAGTAAAGGGGTGGTCCTCCCCAATGAGCAGTTCTTC. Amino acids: CASSKGVVLPNEQFF.